This T cell receptor beta chain was recorded in a study of shared clonotypes between healthy human individuals. Study as a whole: The donor group consisted of a couple of women and a few men, aged 18 to 49. A donor's plate count was three for CD4 naive and three for CD4 memory; CD8 naive had two and CD8 memory one.

For each subset, genomic DNA was distributed in equal portions over several immunoSEQ plates. Clones were sequenced by immunoSEQ multiplex PCR, and TCRdb holds only the in-frame ones, with some missing. The data show around 2,100,000 clones, with over 85% seen just once and 1% to 1.5% held by the top ten. CD45RO negativity and positive selection for CCR7 defined naive CD8 cells, a population that excluded terminally differentiated effector memory CD45RA+ cells. Worth noting for this clone: Its antigen remains unknown. Other DNA sequences in the sample encode the same CDR3.

Findings and caveats of the study: Shared clonotypes: about 5.3% naive CD4, around 3.5% naive CD8, less than 2.5% memory CD4, 0.4% memory CD8.

The CDR3 runs to 14 residues. Germline CDR1 SGDLS, CDR2 YYNGEE. V lost 4 bases and J lost 6; bases outside the gene matches: 4. Sample: naive CD8+ T cells sorted from blood. V and J are TRBV9 and TRBJ2-2, with TRBD2 matching 9 bases. This TCR was recovered from a man between 18 and 35 years old in good health. CDR3 nucleotides: TGTGCCAGCAGCCCCGCGGGAGGGGCCGGGGAGCTGTTTTTT. The encoded protein is CASSPAGGAGELFF.